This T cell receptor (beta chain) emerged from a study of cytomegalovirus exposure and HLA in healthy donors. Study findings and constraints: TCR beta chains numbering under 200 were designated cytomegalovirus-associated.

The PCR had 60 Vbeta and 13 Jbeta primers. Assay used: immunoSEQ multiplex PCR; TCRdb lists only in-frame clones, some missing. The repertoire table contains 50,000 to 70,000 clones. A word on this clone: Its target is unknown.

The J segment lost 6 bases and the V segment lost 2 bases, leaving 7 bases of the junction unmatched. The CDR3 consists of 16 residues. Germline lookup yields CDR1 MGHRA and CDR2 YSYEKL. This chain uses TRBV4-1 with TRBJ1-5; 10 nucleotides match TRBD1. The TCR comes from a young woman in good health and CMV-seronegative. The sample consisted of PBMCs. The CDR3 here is CASSQLSGTGVQPQHF. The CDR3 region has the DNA TGCGCCAGCAGCCAATTATCCGGGACAGGGGTTCAGCCCCAGCATTTT.